The T cell receptor beta chain under discussion was sequenced for a study of human T cells and chemical hapten exposure. The CDR3 is 16 amino acids. The ends were cut back, 5 bases at V and 0 bases at J, with 14 bases in the middle. Germline CDR1 is MDHEN and CDR2 is SYDVKM. Within the library, unique molecular identifiers were attached to each individual cDNA molecule. TCRdb re-analysed the RACE reads in MiXCR, keeping a single row per CDR3 protein. The data contain about 56,000 distinct CDR3 sequences, 9.3% of them singletons. This clonotype appeared a few times. Time point indicated: patch test 1, 2 weeks after DPC sensitization. The treatment: therapeutic diphenylcyclopropenone sensitization with weekly scalp DPC. Participating donors were patients with alopecia, aged 18 to 70 years, considered appropriate candidates for DPC. Extraction yielded total RNA from whole blood (unfractionated).

The sequence came from a woman aged 40 to 55 with alopecia areata. Some clones in this sample may be carry-over from other donors' samples. The J gene is TRBJ2-4, the V gene TRBV28; no clear D gene. This sample comprised whole blood, obtained in connection with sensitization to the hapten diphenylcyclopropenone (DPC). Here the CDR3 DNA reads TGTGCCAGCAGTATCAGGAGCCTTATAGCCAAAAACATTCAGTACTTC. Residues: CASSIRSLIAKNIQYF.